Listed below are T cell receptor beta chains from one sample, sequenced in a study of tumor-infiltrating lymphocytes in primary liver carcinoma. Each CDR3 protein is one row after TCRdb ran MiXCR on the multiplex PCR reads. The sample consists of about 200,000 distinct CDR3 sequences, 65% of them appearing once. Input material: peripheral blood. The receptors come from an older woman with primary liver carcinoma and hepatitis B virus infection. CDR3s include the opening cysteine and the closing phenylalanine or tryptophan. The D gene is left open where the match is weak. The size of a clone is reported for some rows only, either as once, few or many, or as a class for expanded clones.

TRBJ2-7 | many | TRBD1 | TRBV6-5 | TGTGCCAGCAGTGCGCCGGGACAGGGGGATTACGAGCAGTACTTC | CASSAPGQGDYEQYF
TRBJ1-6 | - | - | TRBV11-2 | TGTGCCAGCAGCCTACGACTGGTTTCACCTCTCCACTTT | CASSLRLVSPLHF
TRBJ2-1 | - | - | TRBV5-1 | TGCGCCAGCATGGGCTCTGCAGGGTTCGATGAGCAGTTCTTC | CASMGSAGFDEQFF
TRBJ2-5 | many | - | TRBV6-5 | TGTGCCAGCAGTTACGGGGTCGGGACCCAGTACTTC | CASSYGVGTQYF
TRBJ2-1 | - | - | TRBV29-1 | TGCGGTGTTCAGGGGAGCTCCTACGATGAGCAGTTCTTC | CGVQGSSYDEQFF
TRBJ2-7 | - | TRBD1 | TRBV10-2 | TGCGCCATCAGGACCCGACAGGGAGTCCTCAACGAGCAGTACTTC | CAIRTRQGVLNEQYF
TRBJ2-3 | - | - | TRBV20-1 | TGCAGTGCCCGCCCGAACACAGATACGCAGTATTTT | CSARPNTDTQYF
TRBJ2-5 | medium-sized | - | TRBV11-2 | TGTGCCAGCAGCTTAATCCGGCAGATCCAAGAGACCCAGTACTTC | CASSLIRQIQETQYF
TRBJ1-5 | - | TRBD1 | TRBV7-8 | TGTGTCAGCAGCTCTCGGACAGGGGGCGATCAGCCCCAGCATTTT | CVSSSRTGGDQPQHF
TRBJ2-7 | many | - | TRBV14 | TGTGCCAGCAGCGCGGGGATTCGTAGCGTTCGGCAGTACTTC | CASSAGIRSVRQYF
TRBJ2-1 | - | - | TRBV18 | TGTGCCAGCTCACCACCGAGGGGAGACTACAATGAGCAGTTCTTC | CASSPPRGDYNEQFF
TRBJ2-7 | few | TRBD1 | TRBV5-8 | TGTGCCAGCAGCTTTTCCCGGGACAGCAAGCTCTACGAGCAGTACTTC | CASSFSRDSKLYEQYF
TRBJ2-3 | - | TRBD2 | TRBV4-2 | TGTACCAGCAGTCAAGATTTAGGACTAGCATCCGCAGATACGCAGTATTTT | CTSSQDLGLASADTQYF
TRBJ2-3 | many | TRBD2 | TRBV29-1 | TGCAGCGGGGGGGGTACTAGCGGGGGCACAGATACGCAGTATTTT | CSGGGTSGGTDTQYF
TRBJ1-6 | - | - | TRBV11-2 | TGTGCCAGCAGCTTAGAGCCGGATTCACCCCCACACTTT | CASSLEPDSPPHF
TRBJ2-7 | - | TRBD2 | TRBV4-1 | TGCACCAGCAGCCAAGTACTCAGCGGGAGGTCCGAGCAGTGCTTC | CTSSQVLSGRSEQCF
TRBJ2-7 | - | - | TRBV29-1 | TGCAGCGCCCTCCCCCCGGAGGCCTACGAGCAGTACTTC | CSALPPEAYEQYF
TRBJ2-1 | - | TRBD1 | TRBV11-1 | TGTGCCAGCACGCCGGGACAGGCACACAATGAGCAGTTCTTT | CASTPGQAHNEQFF
TRBJ2-1 | many | - | TRBV11-2 | TGTGCCAGCAGCTTATTGATTGGTAGCAACTACAATGAGCAGTTCTTC | CASSLLIGSNYNEQFF
TRBJ1-2 | - | - | TRBV6-5 | TGTGCCAGCAGCCCAAACAGGGAGGGCGGGGGCTGCACCTTC | CASSPNREGGGCTF
TRBJ1-1 | - | - | TRBV19 | TGTGCCAGTAGTGTAGGAGGGGGAAGGGGCGGCCGAACTGAAGCTTTCTTT | CASSVGGGRGGRTEAFF
TRBJ2-7 | - | TRBD1 | TRBV12-3/TRBV12-4 | TGTGCCAGCAGTGCCGGACAGGGCGCCTACGGGCAGTACTTC | CASSAGQGAYGQYF
TRBJ2-5 | once | - | TRBV29-1 | TGCAGCGTTGAAGATCTCTCCCCCGCCATGACCCAGTACTTC | CSVEDLSPAMTQYF
TRBJ1-1 | - | - | TRBV6-5 | TGTGCCAGCAGGACGACATGGTGGGACACTGAAGCTTTATTT | CASRTTWWDTEALF
TRBJ2-5 | - | - | TRBV6-6 | TGTGCCAGCAGATCCGGGACGAAAGATACCCAGTACTTC | CASRSGTKDTQYF
TRBJ2-7 | once | TRBD1 | TRBV10-2 | TGCGCCATCAGTGACAGGGGTTCCGAGCAGTACTTC | CAISDRGSEQYF
TRBJ1-6 | - | - | TRBV11-2 | TGTGCCAACAGCTTAGAGGATTTTCGCCAAAATTCACCCCTCCACTTT | CANSLEDFRQNSPLHF
TRBJ2-3 | - | - | TRBV28 | TGTACCAGCAGTCTTCAGAGTCCAGATACGCAGTACTTT | CTSSLQSPDTQYF
TRBJ1-4 | - | - | TRBV11-2 | TGTGCTAGCAGCTACCCGGGGGGTCTGAAACCGTTTTTT | CASSYPGGLKPFF
TRBJ2-3 | - | - | TRBV6-6 | TGTGCCAGCGGGCACGGGACTTATAAAGCAGATACGCAGTATTTT | CASGHGTYKADTQYF
TRBJ1-2 | - | - | TRBV19 | TGTGCCAGTAGAGGAATGCAGTTTAGGGACTATGGCTACACCTTC | CASRGMQFRDYGYTF
TRBJ2-1 | - | - | TRBV11-3 | TGTGCCAGCAGCCAGTTTGGGTCAGGTGAAAGGCAGTTCTTC | CASSQFGSGERQFF
TRBJ2-7 | - | - | TRBV11-1 | TGTGCCAATAGCCCACGACAGGAGGCCACCTACGAGCAGTACTTC | CANSPRQEATYEQYF
TRBJ1-4 | - | TRBD1 | TRBV11-3 | TGTGCCAGCAGCCCGACCGGACAGGGAAACGTACCACTGTTTTTT | CASSPTGQGNVPLFF
TRBJ1-1 | once | - | TRBV28 | TGTGCCAGCAGACCGAGACTGGAGGCTTTCTTT | CASRPRLEAFF
TRBJ2-1 | once | TRBD2 | TRBV6-1 | TGTGCCAGCAGTGAAATAGCGGGAGCTGGCAATAAGCAGTTCTTC | CASSEIAGAGNKQFF
TRBJ1-1 | - | - | TRBV6-5 | TGTGCCAGCAACCGTATAGGGGGTTTTGAAGCTTTCTTT | CASNRIGGFEAFF
TRBJ2-1 | - | TRBD2 | TRBV6-5 | TGTGCCAGCAGTCGACTAGCGAGACGTCACAATGAGCAGTTCTTC | CASSRLARRHNEQFF
TRBJ2-7 | - | - | TRBV11-2 | TGTGCCAGCAGTCAAGGGGCAGGGCGTGAGCGGTACTTC | CASSQGAGRERYF
TRBJ2-3 | - | - | TRBV5-1 | TGCGCCAGCAGCTTGACGGTTAGCACAGATACGCAGTATTTT | CASSLTVSTDTQYF
TRBJ2-3 | many | - | TRBV10-3 | TGTGCCATTTCGGAGCGGGCGAACACAGATACGCAGTATTTT | CAISERANTDTQYF
TRBJ2-1 | - | TRBD2 | TRBV29-1 | TGCAGCGTTGAATATCTAGCGGGACAGACCAGCTCCTACAATGAGCAGTCCTTC | CSVEYLAGQTSSYNEQSF